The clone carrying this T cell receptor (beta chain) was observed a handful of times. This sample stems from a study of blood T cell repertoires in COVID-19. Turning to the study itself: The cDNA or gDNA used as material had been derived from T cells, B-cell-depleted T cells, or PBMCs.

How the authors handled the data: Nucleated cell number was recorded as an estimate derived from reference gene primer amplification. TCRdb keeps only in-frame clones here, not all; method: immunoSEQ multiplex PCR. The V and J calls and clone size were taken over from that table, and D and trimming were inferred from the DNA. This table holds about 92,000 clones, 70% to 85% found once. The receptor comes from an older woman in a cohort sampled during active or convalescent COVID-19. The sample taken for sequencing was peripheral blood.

The CDR3 coding sequence is TGTGCCAGCAGCGGGGTGGACTCTGGAAACACCATATATTTT. Protein sequence: CASSGVDSGNTIYF. The chain recombines TRBV6-6 with TRBJ1-3, with D hard to call. The CDR3 has 14 residues. V dropped 6 bases and J dropped 0 bases, with 9 bases sitting between them. Looked up from germline, CDR1 is MNHNY and CDR2 is SVGAGI (reference sequence).